The clone carrying this T cell receptor beta chain was found many times. No antigen is known for it. The record originates from a study of T cells in Graves' hyperthyroidism and ophthalmopathy. CDR3 length: 15 residues. Germline loops: CDR1 MNHNS, CDR2 SASEGT. Losses at the gene ends were 1 base for V and 3 bases for J; bases not matched to a gene: 4. Findings and caveats of the study: Within blood appeared most thyroid clonotypes that had expanded above 0.001.

What was amplified from RNA transcripts were TCR beta CDR3 regions. The HTBI primer set drove a first-round RT-PCR of the TCR CDR3. TCRdb reprocessed the multiplex PCR reads with MiXCR, giving one entry per CDR3 protein. The sample includes approximately 400,000 distinct CDR3 sequences, 19% of them seen just once. The TCR sequence derives from a woman younger than 30 with Graves' hyperthyroidism. This chain joins TRBV6-1 and TRBJ1-2; 8 nucleotides line up with TRBD1. Specimen: blood. CDR3: CASSEGRGPDYGYTF. In DNA form, the CDR3 reads TGTGCCAGCAGTGAAGGCAGGGGGCCTGACTATGGCTACACCTTC.